The present T cell receptor beta chain was sequenced within a study of shared clonotypes between healthy human individuals. This CDR3 is 16 amino acids long. The germline V gene has CDR1 KGHSH and CDR2 LQKENI. The ends were cut back, 0 bases at V and 1 base at J, with 11 bases in the middle. Comments on this clone: Within the sample, other DNA sequences also encode this same CDR3.

Execution of the assay was at deep level. TCRdb's copy holds only in-frame clones and misses some; the assay was immunoSEQ multiplex PCR. This repertoire shows about 2.4 million clones, approximately 94% found once; its top ten account for around 0.14%. The chain has TRBV18 and TRBJ2-3; D is ambiguous. Material: naive CD4+ T cells sorted from blood. The subset: CD45RA+ positively selected. This TCR derives from a man aged 18 to 29 in good health. CDR3 DNA sequence: TGTGCCAGCTCACCACCTGTCGGTGGGGGCACAGATACGCAGTATTTT. This translates into CASSPPVGGGTDTQYF.